This T cell receptor beta chain originates from a study of human thymus T cells. Sequencing was performed with immunoSEQ multiplex PCR; in TCRdb, only in-frame clones are kept and a portion is missing. The profile covers some 72,000 clones, with around 96% appearing a single time and 0.025% to 0.04% taken by the ten largest. V lost 4 bases to trimming and J lost 7 bases, with 11 bases between them. The CDR3 has 13 residues. Germline values: CDR1 SGHRS, CDR2 YFSETQ. A few counts support this clone. Its specificity is not known. Study results and limitations: Usage of V and J genes appeared biased in thymic and blood repertoires. Thymic repertoires of unrelated individuals were reported in related research to overlap highly.

The thymus tissue came from resections taken during corrective heart surgery. Donation was from healthy Finnish infants who were having corrective surgery that addressed congenital heart defects. The chain is built from TRBV5-1 and TRBJ2-2, with D tentatively TRBD1 (5 bases). What was sequenced was thymus tissue. The TCR was taken from a boy under three years old with a congenital heart defect but otherwise immunologically healthy. CDR3 bases: TGCGCCAGCAGCCCCACCAGGGTCGGGGAGCTGTTTTTT. This encodes CASSPTRVGELFF.